This TCR beta chain was sequenced in a study of blood T cell repertoires in COVID-19. Produced via immunoSEQ multiplex PCR; TCRdb's table is partial and in-frame only. This table holds over 60,000 clones, roughly 85% found once. V dropped 5 bases and J dropped 4; count of bases not matched to a gene: 12. Germline values: CDR1 SGHVS, CDR2 FNYEAQ. This CDR3 contains 18 residues. This clone was seen just once. J is TRBJ2-2 and V is TRBV7-6; 11 bases line up with TRBD2. The sequence was obtained from a man in his forties with acute or convalescent COVID-19. The sequenced sample consisted of peripheral blood. In DNA form, the CDR3 reads TGTGCCAGCAGCCCGACTAGCGGGATCACAGGGGGCACCGGGGAGCTGTTTTTT. Its translation: CASSPTSGITGGTGELFF.